One sample yielded the 19 T cell receptor beta chains listed below, sequenced in a study of blood T cells in healthy people across ages. Combining a sample-barcoded 5' primer with a J-beta primer mix, a second PCR ran for about 6 to 11 cycles. TCRdb recomputed calls from the 5' RACE reads with MiXCR, one row per CDR3 protein. In the table there are roughly 680,000 distinct CDR3 sequences, about 51% of which are singletons. The sequencing sample was made of blood. The receptors were sampled from a woman of 80 years or more in good health.

In nucleotides, the CDR3 is TGTGCCAGCAGCCAGGGACTAGCGGGCTTAGATACGCAGTATTTT. Protein product: CASSQGLAGLDTQYF. The rearrangement joins TRBV7-3 to TRBJ2-3; TRBD2 matches at 12 bases. The CDR3 is 15 amino acids. V shed 5 bases, J shed 5 bases, and the junction held 5 bases outside the gene matches. CDR1 is SGHTA and CDR2 is FQGTGA in the germline V gene.

The CDR3 sequence: CASSKQGGIETQYF. Here the CDR3 DNA reads TGCGCCAGCAGCAAACAGGGGGGTATCGAGACCCAGTACTTC. The rearrangement links TRBV4-1 to TRBJ2-5; 8 bases map to TRBD1. The CDR3 sequence is 14 residues long. The trim removed 5 bases at V and 5 bases at J, leaving 7 bases unmatched. CDR1 MGHRA and CDR2 YSYEKL come from the germline V gene.

CDR3 sequence: CASSLSDTGELFF. CDR3 coding DNA: TGTGCCAGCAGTTTGAGTGACACCGGGGAGCTGTTTTTT. V usage is TRBV28 and J usage is TRBJ2-2, with D unclear. The CDR3 length is 13 residues. From germline, CDR1 is MDHEN and CDR2 SYDVKM. Deletions cut 3 bases from V and 3 bases from J, with 5 bases between.

This clonotype was picked up a small number of times. This chain's CDR3 is CASSSDRRGEQYF. The DNA for the CDR3 is TGTGCCAGCTCCTCGGACAGGAGGGGTGAGCAGTACTTC. The V gene is TRBV18, the J gene TRBJ2-7; D might be TRBD1 (7 bases). CDR1 is KGHSH, CDR2 LQKENI, per germline. CDR3 size: 13 residues. Between the trimmed V and J ends, which lost 6 bases and 7 bases, there was a span of 16 bases.

This clonotype was counted many times. V gene TRBV7-9 combines with J gene TRBJ2-4; D is possibly TRBD1 (5 bases). The germline gives CDR1 SEHNR, CDR2 FQNEAQ (reference sequence). V dropped 1 base and J dropped 7 bases, with 17 bases sitting between them. There are 16 residues in the CDR3. CDR3 residues: CASSLGQGNTLNIQYF. CDR3 coding DNA: TGTGCCAGCAGCTTAGGGCAGGGAAACACTCTGAACATTCAGTACTTC.

A few counts support this clonotype. The chain has TRBV2 and TRBJ2-1, with a weak D call TRBD2 (5 bases). CDR1 SNHLY and CDR2 FYNNEI come from the germline V gene. There are 16 residues in the CDR3. V was shortened by 0 bases and J by 1 base, with 10 bases between the two germline ends. Here the CDR3 DNA reads TGTGCCAGCAGTGAAGCGCCTAGCACTTCCTACAATGAGCAGTTCTTC. Translated: CASSEAPSTSYNEQFF. The full variable domain, rest sourced from reference TRBV2 and TRBJ2-1, is EPEVTQTPSHQVTQMGQEVILRCVPISNHLYFYWYRQILGQKVEFLVSFYNNEISEKSEIFDDQFSVERPDGSNFTLKIRSTKLEDSAMYFCASSEAPSTSYNEQFFGPGTRLTVL.

This sequence joins TRBV12-3 or TRBV12-4 and TRBJ1-2, with D possibly TRBD1 on 6 matching bases. V was cut by 7 bases and J by 7 bases, with 19 bases left in between. This CDR3 has 14 residues. CDR3 DNA: TGTGCCAGCACCCTGAACCAACAGGGTGTTGGCTACACCTTC. It is translated as CASTLNQQGVGYTF.

CDR3 loop: CASSRPGTSYYEQYF. In nucleotides, the CDR3 is TGCGCCAGCAGCCGTCCGGGGACTAGTTACTACGAGCAGTACTTC. V and J are TRBV4-1 and TRBJ2-7; 8 bases match TRBD2. Germline V gene sequence: CDR1 MGHRA, CDR2 YSYEKL. CDR3 size: 15 residues. Germline trimming cut 4 bases from V and 3 bases from J; bases unmatched to any gene: 8.

A single count supports this clonotype. This may arise from a read error, as a much more abundant clone is one base away. CDR3 sequence reads: CSVFTDAQYF. CDR3 DNA sequence: TGCAGCGTCTTCACAGATGCGCAGTATTTT. The V call is TRBV29-1, the J call TRBJ2-3; D is unresolved. This CDR3 contains 10 residues. CDR1 and CDR2 from the germline V gene are SQVTM and ANQGSEA.

The chain carries TRBV18 and TRBJ2-1; TRBD2 aligns across 11 bases. Germline CDR1 is KGHSH and CDR2 is LQKENI. Trimming removed 5 bases from V and 5 bases from J; junction bases left unmatched: 8. CDR3 length equals 16 residues. CDR3: CASSRTLAGGNNEQFF. CDR3 nucleotide sequence: TGTGCCAGCTCAAGAACGCTAGCGGGAGGAAACAATGAGCAGTTCTTC.

At least ten counts were recorded for this clonotype. This sequence joins TRBV6-6 and TRBJ2-1; 7 positions match TRBD2. The CDR3 contains 17 residues. Germline CDR1 MNHNY, CDR2 SVGAGI (reference sequence). The V and J ends lost 7 bases and 9 bases, in that order; junction bases with no gene match: 21. CDR3 sequence reads: CASTLNGRGGTLSEQFF. For the CDR3, the DNA is TGTGCCAGCACCTTAAACGGTCGCGGGGGTACGTTAAGTGAGCAGTTCTTC.

This clonotype was counted many times. This chain connects TRBV29-1 to TRBJ2-3, with no clear D. With 8 bases removed from V and 0 bases from J, the gap between germline ends came to 12 bases. The CDR3 runs 13 residues. Looked up from germline, CDR1 is SQVTM and CDR2 is ANQGSEA. For the CDR3, the DNA is TGCAGCTCTCGGATCTCGAGCACAGATACGCAGTATTTT. It codes for CSSRISSTDTQYF.

V is TRBV10-3 and J is TRBJ1-4; TRBD1 might be the D (6 bases). V lost 6 bases and J 2 bases, leaving 13 bases between the germline ends. There are 15 residues in the CDR3. Looked up from germline, CDR1 is ENHRY and CDR2 is SYGVKD. CDR3 DNA sequence: TGTGCCATCAGGCCAGGGGAAGGGACTAATGAAAAACTGTTTTTT. The encoded protein is CAIRPGEGTNEKLFF.

This clonotype has ten or more counts. The genes are TRBV6-5 and TRBJ2-1; TRBD2 matches 10 bases. With V trimmed by 4 bases and J by 6 bases, 6 bases remained unmatched. CDR3 length equals 15 residues. Per germline, CDR1 MNHEY and CDR2 SVGAGI. Written as DNA, the CDR3 is TGTGCCAGCAGTTTAGCGGGGGGAGGGGGCAATGAGCAGTTCTTC. This gives the protein CASSLAGGGGNEQFF.

This clonotype was recorded many times. This rearrangement joins TRBV5-1 to TRBJ2-3, with 8 bases identical to TRBD1. The CDR3 runs to 15 residues. V trimming: 1 base; J trimming: 5 bases; junction bases outside the gene matches: 6. CDR1 and CDR2 (germline): SGHRS, YFSETQ. Here the CDR3 reads CASSLQGAKEDTQYF. CDR3 bases: TGCGCCAGCAGCTTGCAGGGGGCAAAAGAAGATACGCAGTATTTT.

This clonotype was seen only once. The V call is TRBV20-1, the J call TRBJ1-1; the D is unclear. With 0 bases removed from V and 3 bases from J, the gap between germline ends came to 17 bases. The CDR3 is made up of 16 amino acids. Germline CDR1 reads DFQATT; CDR2 reads SNEGSKA (reference sequence). The CDR3 DNA follows: TGCAGTGCTAGAGATCCAGGAGGCGCCGGGTACACTGAAGCTTTCTTT. This codes for CSARDPGGAGYTEAFF.

The chain links TRBV27 to TRBJ2-7, with 9 bases fitting TRBD1. V was clipped by 6 bases and J by 3 bases; unmatched bases: 6. CDR3 length: 14 amino acids. Germline assignment: CDR1 MNHEY and CDR2 SMNVEV (reference sequence). In DNA form, the CDR3 reads TGTGCCAGCAGGTTTGGACAGGGGAGCTACGAGCAGTACTTC. Encoded protein: CASRFGQGSYEQYF.

Remarks on this clonotype: This clone may be a read error of a much larger clone one base away. The J gene is TRBJ2-7, the V gene TRBV20-1; D ambiguous. Germline V CDR1 and CDR2: DFQATT, SNEGSKA (reference sequence). Trimming stripped 2 bases from V and 7 bases from J, with 12 bases between. The CDR3 consists of 12 residues. DNA of the CDR3: TGCAGTGCTAGAATCACAATCGATGAGCAGTACTTC. Amino acid sequence: CSARITIDEQYF.

This clonotype was detected ten times or more. The chain joins TRBV7-9 to TRBJ2-5; D unclear. V was cut by 2 bases and J by 0 bases, with 7 bases left in between. There are 14 residues in the CDR3. Germline CDR1 and CDR2: SEHNR and FQNEAQ (reference sequence). The CDR3 coding sequence is TGTGCCAGCAGCTTATCGGTGGACCAAGAGACCCAGTACTTC. It specifies CASSLSVDQETQYF.